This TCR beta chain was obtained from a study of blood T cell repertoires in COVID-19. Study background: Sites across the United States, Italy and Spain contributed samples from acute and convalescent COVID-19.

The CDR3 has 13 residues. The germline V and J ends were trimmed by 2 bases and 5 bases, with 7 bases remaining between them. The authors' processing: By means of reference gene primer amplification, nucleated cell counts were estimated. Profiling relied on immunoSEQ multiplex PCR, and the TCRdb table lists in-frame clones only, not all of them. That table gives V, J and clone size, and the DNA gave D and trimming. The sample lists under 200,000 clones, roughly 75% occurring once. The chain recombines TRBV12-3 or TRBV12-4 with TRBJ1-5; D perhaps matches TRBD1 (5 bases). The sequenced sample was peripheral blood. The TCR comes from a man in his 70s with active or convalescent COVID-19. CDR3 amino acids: CASSLTRDQPQHF. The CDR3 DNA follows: TGTGCCAGCAGTTTAACCAGGGATCAGCCCCAGCATTTT.